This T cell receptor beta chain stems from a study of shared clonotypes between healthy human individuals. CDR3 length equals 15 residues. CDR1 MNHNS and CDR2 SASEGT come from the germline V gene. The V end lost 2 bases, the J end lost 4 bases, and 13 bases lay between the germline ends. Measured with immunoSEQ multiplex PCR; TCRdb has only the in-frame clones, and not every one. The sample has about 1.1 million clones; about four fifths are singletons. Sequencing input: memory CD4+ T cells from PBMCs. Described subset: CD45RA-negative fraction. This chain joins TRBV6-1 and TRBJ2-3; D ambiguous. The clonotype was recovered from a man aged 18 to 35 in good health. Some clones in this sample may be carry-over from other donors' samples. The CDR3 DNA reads TGTGCCAGCAGTGAAAGTGGGTTTCGGGCAGATACGCAGTATTTT. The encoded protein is CASSESGFRADTQYF.